These 25 T cell receptor beta chains came from one sample sequenced in a study of OX40 agonist ivuxolimab in advanced cancers. Data came from immunoSEQ multiplex PCR; TCRdb stores just in-frame clones and leaves some out. Of 57,000 or so clones in the sample, about 85% were seen once. The sample was CD4+ or CD8+ T cells sorted from blood, taken in a trial of the OX40 agonist ivuxolimab. The receptors come from an adult with an advanced solid tumor such as melanoma, head and neck, liver or kidney cancer.

The rearrangement joins TRBV18 to TRBJ1-1; D uncertain. Per the germline V gene, CDR1 is KGHSH and CDR2 is LQKENI. Trimming pared 4 bases from V and 0 bases from J, leaving 9 bases between. The CDR3 has 14 amino acids. The CDR3 loop is CASSREIMNTEAFF. Written as DNA, the CDR3 is TGTGCCAGCTCACGCGAGATCATGAACACTGAAGCTTTCTTT.

The chain's CDR3 is CASSVDQGGYGYTF. CDR3 DNA sequence: TGTGCCAGCAGCGTAGATCAGGGGGGCTATGGCTACACCTTC. J is TRBJ1-2 and V is TRBV9; TRBD1 agrees at 7 bases. The V segment lost 0 bases and the J segment 4 bases; nucleotides outside the gene matches: 3. The CDR3 runs 14 residues. CDR1 is SGDLS and CDR2 is YYNGEE in the germline V gene.

This chain's CDR3 is CASSLLVQTYGYTF. CDR3 DNA: TGTGCCAGCAGCTTACTCGTTCAGACATATGGCTACACCTTC. The chain is built from TRBV7-2 and TRBJ1-2; no clear D. Germline lookup yields CDR1 SGHTA and CDR2 FQGNSA. Trimming left V 2 bases short and J 5 bases short, with 12 bases between. The CDR3 runs 14 residues.

The chain has TRBV5-1 and TRBJ2-5, with 11 bases aligning to TRBD2. Germline CDR1 and CDR2: SGHRS and YFSETQ. V was clipped by 0 bases and J by 5 bases; unmatched bases: 3. The CDR3 has 15 amino acids. CDR3 DNA sequence: TGCGCCAGCAGCTTGGTACTAGCGGGGGAGGAGACCCAGTACTTC. Residues: CASSLVLAGEETQYF.

V usage is TRBV30 and J usage is TRBJ2-5; D is ambiguous. CDR3 length: 11 residues. Germline CDR1 is GTSNPN and CDR2 is SVGIG (reference sequence). V lost 2 bases and J lost 5, with 6 bases in between. The CDR3 protein is CAWSSRETQYF. Written as DNA, the CDR3 is TGTGCCTGGAGTTCCCGGGAGACCCAGTACTTC.

The J gene is TRBJ2-3, the V gene TRBV6-5; D uncertain. V shed 0 bases and J shed 5 bases, with 9 bases lying between them. Germline V lookup: CDR1 MNHEY, CDR2 SVGAGI. The CDR3 has 14 residues. In nucleotides, the CDR3 is TGTGCCAGCAGTTACTCCTTCACGGGAGATACGCAGTATTTT. Amino acid sequence: CASSYSFTGDTQYF.

V is TRBV6-1 and J is TRBJ2-7; D unclear. Deletions cut 6 bases from V and 7 bases from J, with 10 bases between. The CDR3 length is 11 residues. Germline V gene data show CDR1 as MNHNS and CDR2 as SASEGT. As DNA, the CDR3 is TGTGCCAGCAGCCGCCGGTCGGAGCAGTACTTC. It translates to CASSRRSEQYF.

The chain employs TRBV2 and TRBJ2-7, with 9 bases identical to TRBD2. Trimming took 7 bases from V and 0 from J; bases not matched to a gene: 7. Germline CDR1 SNHLY, CDR2 FYNNEI. This CDR3 has 15 residues. The CDR3 spells CASKLLAGVSYEQYF. CDR3 bases: TGTGCCAGCAAGTTATTAGCGGGGGTCTCCTACGAGCAGTACTTC.

V gene TRBV27 combines with J gene TRBJ1-6; D not resolved. The V and J ends lost 0 bases and 9 bases respectively, with 12 bases between them. CDR3 length: 15 amino acids. The germline gives CDR1 MNHEY, CDR2 SMNVEV (reference sequence). This chain's CDR3 is CASSLSVGKPSPLHF. The CDR3 nucleotides are TGTGCCAGCAGTTTATCAGTAGGGAAGCCTTCACCCCTCCACTTT.

The V gene is TRBV11-2, the J gene TRBJ2-5, with 7 bases identical to TRBD2. Germline values: CDR1 SGHAT, CDR2 FQNNGV. This CDR3 is built from 17 residues. Trimming removed 4 bases from V and 5 bases from J; junction bases left unmatched: 16. In DNA form, the CDR3 reads TGTGCCAGCAGCTCACTAGGAGGGGAGGGGTCGTGGGAGACCCAGTACTTC. As protein: CASSSLGGEGSWETQYF.

Note on this clone: Other DNA variants within this sample encode the same CDR3. This chain uses TRBV5-1 with TRBJ1-5; D uncertain. The CDR3 length is 11 residues. Germline loops: CDR1 SGHRS, CDR2 YFSETQ. The V and J ends lost 8 bases and 5 bases respectively, with 8 bases between them. CDR3 sequence reads: CASSPDQPQHF. Written as DNA, the CDR3 is TGCGCCAGTAGCCCCGATCAGCCCCAGCATTTT.

This clone was recorded once. The chain recombines TRBV6-6 with TRBJ1-2; D remains unclear. V was shortened by 5 bases and J by 8 bases, with 12 bases between the two germline ends. The CDR3 extends over 12 amino acids. From germline, CDR1 is MNHNY and CDR2 SVGAGI (reference sequence). CDR3 nucleotide sequence: TGTGCCAGCAGTCCAGGACCCGAGGGCTACACCTTC. Residues: CASSPGPEGYTF.

V is TRBV5-1 and J is TRBJ1-5, with a possible D match to TRBD1 (5 bases). The CDR3 has 15 residues. Germline CDR1 SGHRS, CDR2 YFSETQ. Trimming cost V 4 bases and J 1 base, with 12 bases left between them. The CDR3 nucleotides are TGCGCCAGCAGCCCTGGTCAGGGCAGCAATCAGCCCCAGCATTTT. Translated: CASSPGQGSNQPQHF.

The CDR3 region is CASTDYRDRVYGYTF. CDR3 nucleotides: TGTGCCAGCACCGACTACCGTGACAGGGTCTATGGCTACACCTTC. This sequence joins TRBV11-2 and TRBJ1-2; TRBD1 matches at 7 bases. V shed 7 bases, J shed 4 bases, and the junction held 12 bases outside the gene matches. The CDR3 contains 15 residues. Germline V gives CDR1 SGHAT, CDR2 FQNNGV.

CDR3 sequence reads: CASRARTSGALSTDTQYF. DNA for the CDR3: TGTGCCAGCAGGGCGAGGACTAGCGGGGCCTTAAGCACAGATACGCAGTATTTT. The V call is TRBV2, the J call TRBJ2-3; TRBD2 aligns across 12 bases. The CDR3 is 18 amino acids. Germline assignment: CDR1 SNHLY and CDR2 FYNNEI. Trimming at V came to 6 bases and at J to 0 bases, leaving 10 bases not matched to a gene.

The chain carries TRBV4-1 and TRBJ2-7; D is ambiguous. Germline loops: CDR1 MGHRA, CDR2 YSYEKL. Trimming pared 5 bases from V and 3 bases from J, leaving 17 bases between. The CDR3 sequence is 15 residues long. The CDR3 loop reads CASSDSGHPDYEQYF. The CDR3 DNA reads as TGCGCCAGCAGCGACTCCGGTCACCCAGACTACGAGCAGTACTTC.

There are a few counts of this clone. This sequence joins TRBV4-2 and TRBJ1-1; D remains unclear. Germline V lookup: CDR1 LGHNA, CDR2 YNFKEQ. Trimming shortened V by 0 bases and J by 5 bases, and 10 bases separated the two germline ends. This CDR3 spans 14 amino acids. The chain's CDR3 is CASSQDRWGTEAFF. The CDR3 DNA follows: TGTGCCAGCAGCCAAGATCGGTGGGGTACTGAAGCTTTCTTT.

The V gene is TRBV19, the J gene TRBJ2-7, with D perhaps assigned TRBD1 or TRBD2 (5 bases each). Germline CDR1 LNHDA, CDR2 SQIVND (reference sequence). CDR3 length: 13 amino acids. Trimming took off 8 bases at V and 2 bases at J, with 13 bases between the two ends. DNA of the CDR3: TGTGCCAGTGCAGGGAGCCCGACCTACGAGCAGTACTTC. Translating gives CASAGSPTYEQYF.

CDR3 protein: CASSPSGGSSYNEQFF. The CDR3 bases are TGTGCCAGCAGCCCCAGCGGGGGGAGCTCCTACAATGAGCAGTTCTTC. V gene TRBV11-3 combines with J gene TRBJ2-1; 9 bases are shared with TRBD2. This CDR3 has 16 residues. The germline V gene encodes CDR1 SGHNT and CDR2 YENEEA. Unmatched junction bases numbered 5, after V lost 5 bases and J lost 0 bases.

The CDR3 DNA is TGTGCCAGCAGCTTCCAGGGGGGCATATTAAATGAGCAGTTCTTC. Its translation is CASSFQGGILNEQFF. The chain links TRBV7-3 to TRBJ2-1; possible D gene TRBD1, 7 bases. The V and J ends lost 3 bases and 7 bases respectively, with 16 bases between them. Germline V CDR1 and CDR2: SGHTA, FQGTGA. This CDR3 region has 15 residues.

The rearrangement joins TRBV10-3 to TRBJ2-5, with 9 positions matching TRBD1. From germline, CDR1 is ENHRY and CDR2 SYGVKD. CDR3 length equals 14 residues. The V gene end was trimmed by 4 bases and the J gene end by 5 bases; junction bases not matched to a gene: 5. CDR3 sequence (DNA): TGTGCCATCAGTGCCACAGGGGGCCGGGAGACCCAGTACTTC. Its protein product is CAISATGGRETQYF.

This clone was detected only a few times. The gene calls are TRBV7-2 and TRBJ2-7; 9 bases are a match to TRBD1. The CDR3 is 14 residues long. Germline loops: CDR1 SGHTA, CDR2 FQGNSA. With V trimmed by 4 bases and J by 7 bases, 8 bases remained unmatched. The CDR3 coding sequence is TGTGCCAGCAGCTCCCCGGGACAGGGAAGAGAGCAGTACTTC. This encodes CASSSPGQGREQYF.

The J gene is TRBJ2-7, the V gene TRBV7-2; D is uncertain. The CDR3 consists of 11 residues. From germline, CDR1 is SGHTA and CDR2 FQGNSA. V lost 4 bases, J lost 3 bases, and 4 bases lay in between. CDR3 sequence: CASSSYYEQYF. CDR3 nucleotides: TGTGCCAGCAGCTCCTACTACGAGCAGTACTTC.

The chain joins TRBV5-1 to TRBJ1-1, with TRBD1 matching 7 bases. The germline V gene encodes CDR1 SGHRS and CDR2 YFSETQ. This CDR3 comprises 14 residues. V trimming: 2 bases; J trimming: 5 bases; junction bases outside the gene matches: 6. The CDR3 loop reads CASSFSAGGTEAFF. Here the CDR3 DNA reads TGCGCCAGCAGCTTTTCTGCAGGGGGGACTGAAGCTTTCTTT.

For the CDR3, the DNA is TGTGCCAGCTCACCAAGTCCAGATACCTACGAGCAGTACTTC. This sequence encodes CASSPSPDTYEQYF. The chain employs TRBV18 and TRBJ2-7; D unclear. The CDR3 spans 14 residues. V was clipped by 2 bases and J by 2 bases, with 10 bases between them. Germline lookup yields CDR1 KGHSH and CDR2 LQKENI. Supplemented by reference TRBV18 and TRBJ2-7, the full variable domain reads NAGVMQNPRHLVRRRGQEARLRCSPMKGHSHVYWYRQLPEEGLKFMVYLQKENIIDESGMPKERFSAEFPKEGPSILRIQQVVRGDSAAYFCASSPSPDTYEQYFGPGTRLTVT.